This T cell receptor (beta chain) derives from a study of cytomegalovirus exposure and HLA in healthy donors. The primer mix had 60 Vbeta and 13 Jbeta primers. Clones were read by immunoSEQ multiplex PCR, and TCRdb kept only the in-frame ones, dropping some. This table has a few hundred thousand clones, 60% to 85% appearing once. Looked up from germline, CDR1 is MNHEY and CDR2 is SVGAGI. The CDR3 covers 15 residues. V lost 0 bases, J lost 3 bases, and 2 bases stayed unmatched. This rearrangement joins TRBV6-5 to TRBJ1-2; TRBD1 matches at 9 bases. Input material: PBMCs. This clonotype was obtained from a man aged 40-49 years in good health and CMV-seronegative. CDR3 in DNA: TGTGCCAGCAGTTACTCGACAGGGGGGCACTATGGCTACACCTTC. Its translation: CASSYSTGGHYGYTF.